Here is one T cell receptor (beta chain) with its context. Antigen unknown. V trimming: 3 bases; J trimming: 6 bases; junction bases outside the gene matches: 17. This CDR3 contains 18 residues. The V gene's germline CDR1 is MDHEN and CDR2 SYDVKM. These data belong to a study of identical twins. General study findings and limits: Modeled out-of-frame TCR alpha sharing in monozygotic twins fell below observed levels. A lower insertion count was a feature of abundant cord blood beta clonotypes, with no such feature in memory repertoires.

Template switching, a step in the protocol, added a universal primer site, and cDNA carried unique molecular identifiers. TCRdb reprocessed the 5' RACE reads via MiXCR and lists one record per CDR3 protein. The sample carries about 890,000 distinct CDR3 sequences, approximately 13% recorded once. Every one of the donors was a healthy Caucasian. These data also featured in a second study, about yellow fever vaccine responses in identical twins.

This sequence originates from a woman under 30 in good health. The specimen was PBMCs. This chain uses TRBV28 with TRBJ2-1, with 7 bases matching TRBD1. The CDR3 loop reads CASSFSAGGTVARNEQFF. Written as DNA, the CDR3 is TGTGCCAGCAGTTTTTCGGCAGGGGGTACGGTAGCCCGCAATGAGCAGTTCTTC.